Here is one T cell receptor beta chain with its context. Its target antigen remains unknown. No much larger clone is present one base from it, and per-base qualities are unavailable. V is pared back by 6 bases and J by 2 bases, with 19 bases lying between the germline termini. Taken from cysteine to phenylalanine, the CDR3 has 16 residues. The DNA shown is the 48-base CDR3, in frame from base 1. CDR1 and CDR2 (MNHEY, SVGAGI) derive from the germline V gene. This sample is part of a study of post-analysis software for immune sequencing data (dated by TCRdb to about 2015). With regard to the full study: The recorded disease courses included relapsing-remitting, secondary progressive and progressive-relapsing multiple sclerosis, and some patients had no subtype annotation. A subset of samples was prepared in parallel using single-end sample barcoding, then pooled and co-amplified after Illumina adapter ligation. The multiple sclerosis patient repertoires were compared with around ten previously published healthy control repertoires from donors aged about 6 to 25 years.

Findings and caveats that apply to the study as a whole: The multiple sclerosis patient group was slightly younger than the control group. Multiple sclerosis patients had significantly lower normalized Chao1 diversity than controls, a result that suggests substantial peripheral T-cell clonal expansion. Direct clustering with F measure revealed strong co-clustering of samples prepared in the same batch, which led to a batch-effect correction. Patients showed significantly higher frequencies than controls for 4 or 5 TRBV segments, among them TRBV5-6, TRBV5-1 and TRBV20-1.

To demonstrate the VDJtools post-analysis software, the study profiled TCR beta repertoires from the peripheral blood of about 13 young patients with multiple sclerosis. The multiple sclerosis patients were children and adolescents between roughly 6 and 16 years of age. The library relied on PCR. The sequencer was an Illumina HiSeq 2500. To reduce PCR and sequencing biases, unique molecular identifiers were incorporated into the TCR beta cDNA libraries. Per 1 to 10 million input T cells, roughly 0.5 million cDNA molecules were obtained, such that each molecule approximated one T cell. The patient libraries were prepared and sequenced with the same protocol used for the earlier healthy control dataset. Samples belonging to the same batch were prepared together, multiplexed and sequenced on a shared HiSeq lane. The study's own analysis went as follows. Raw barcoded reads were processed with MIGEC, discarding single-read molecular identifier groups before consensus assembly and CDR3 extraction. VDJtools was used for post-analysis of the clonotype tables, with diversity normalized by down-sampling every dataset to the smallest sample size. Repertoire overlap clustering matched CDR3 amino acid but not nucleotide sequences to correct batch-related cross-sample contamination. Using fastp trimming at Q25 and MiXCR clonotype assembly, TCRdb reanalyzed the public sequencing data and kept in-frame beta chains. Rows with one shared CDR3 protein collapse into an entry with the most common genes and DNA. The V and J calls follow TCRdb's processing rather than the paper's. Recorded for this sample are about 820,000 distinct CDR3 sequences; 53% of them occurred a single time. 4.6% of the sample is taken by the ten largest.

The receptor's source is a girl aged 5 to 17 with multiple sclerosis. Input material: blood. The sequence is built from TRBV6-5 and TRBJ1-2; TRBD1 is a possible D gene, resting on 6 matching bases. The nucleotide sequence reads TGTGCCAGCAGCCACGGGACAACGAAAGTGAACTATGGCTACACCTTC. This gives the protein CASSHGTTKVNYGYTF.